The subject of this entry is one T cell receptor beta chain. This sample also contains other DNA sequences that code for the same CDR3. V was pared by 1 base and J by 3 bases, with 6 bases between. CDR1 and CDR2 (germline): SGHRS, YFSETQ. The CDR3 runs 13 residues. Some clones are missing from TCRdb's copy, which holds only in-frame ones; the method was immunoSEQ multiplex PCR. The data hold about 80,000 clones, with approximately 85% observed a single time. The data are from a study of OX40 agonist ivuxolimab in advanced cancers. Overall study: In this trial design, patients received ivuxolimab intravenously at 0.01 to 10 mg/kg every 2 weeks.

This receptor was taken from an adult with an advanced solid tumor such as melanoma, head and neck, liver or kidney cancer. This sample comprised CD4+ or CD8+ T cells sorted from blood, obtained in a trial of the OX40 agonist ivuxolimab. The gene calls are TRBV5-1 and TRBJ2-3; TRBD2 is a possible D gene (5 bases). CDR3: CASSLRGTDTQYF. The CDR3 region has the DNA TGCGCCAGCAGCTTGCGGGGTACAGATACGCAGTATTTT.